This T cell receptor beta chain was recovered during a study of tumor-infiltrating lymphocytes in primary liver carcinoma. Study as a whole: Recorded tumor stage was T1-T3 N0M0, with diameters of about 4 to 10 cm.

Germline DNA was also extracted, with blood RNA taken from unsorted whole blood. Total RNA amounting to roughly 480 ng was the source from which TCR beta cDNA was made with a constant-region primer. Sequencing libraries for TCR beta derived from three nested multiplex PCR rounds that used slightly modified ARM-PCR. A C-beta reverse primer was combined with TRBV1-TRBV30 forward primers in the first two PCR rounds, and each round had about 10 cycles. One entry per CDR3 protein, called by TCRdb with MiXCR from the multiplex PCR reads. Of about 320,000 distinct CDR3 sequences in the sample, about 60% were seen once. The study's findings and limits: The top-250-clone fraction was significantly higher in tumors than in blood (p = 0.039). The study used bulk unsorted samples and so did not compare CD4+ and CD8+ repertoires. Lower overlap was observed for tumor-adjacent and tumor-blood pairs relative to tumor region pairs.

Remarks on this clonotype: Its antigen is unidentified.

Germline CDR1 is SGHRS and CDR2 is YFSETQ. This CDR3 is 13 amino acids long. The ends lost 2 bases at V and 7 bases at J; junction bases unmatched: 6. The sequenced material came from peripheral blood. This sequence was found in a man aged 35 to 55 with primary liver carcinoma and hepatitis B virus infection. The chain carries TRBV5-1 and TRBJ2-7; 7 nucleotides match TRBD1. CDR3 DNA: TGCGCCAGCAGCTTAAGGGGGCAAAGGGAGCAGTACTTC. Its translation: CASSLRGQREQYF.